The rows below give T cell receptor beta chains drawn from one sample of a study of T cells after yellow fever vaccination. From the 5' RACE reads, TCRdb called clonotypes with MiXCR, one entry per CDR3 protein. Seen here are around 310,000 distinct CDR3 sequences, roughly 8.7% observed once, and the top ten hold more than 15%. The sequencing here drew on PBMCs, taken on the day of the first yellow fever vaccination. These receptors originate from a man younger than 35 who received the YFV17D yellow fever vaccine. The CDR3 runs from the conserved cysteine through the conserved F or W.

J	V	CDR3
TRBJ2-2	TRBV2	CASSVRRGGQNGELFF
TRBJ2-1	TRBV10-1	CASRIAGGSSYSYNEQFF
TRBJ2-7	TRBV12-5	CASGSGRFYEQYF
TRBJ1-4	TRBV15	CATSRVQATNEKLFF
TRBJ1-6	TRBV12-3/TRBV12-4	CASSFRVGNSPLHF
TRBJ1-5	TRBV6-1	CASREGGPNQPQHF
TRBJ2-3	TRBV12-5	CASGSRRWDTQYF
TRBJ2-1	TRBV7-2	CASSSLAGAVNEQFF
TRBJ1-1	TRBV6-2/TRBV6-3	CASSYSIILNTEAFF
TRBJ1-4	TRBV2	CASSDSRTNEKLFF
TRBJ2-2	TRBV3-1	CASSQVGGTGELFF
TRBJ2-5	TRBV7-2	CASSGVSGGQETQYF
TRBJ1-2	TRBV4-1	CASSQGWTDEEGYTF
TRBJ1-2	TRBV5-4	CASSLVQGDPGGYTF
TRBJ2-5	TRBV12-3/TRBV12-4	CASSRQGRETQYF
TRBJ1-1	TRBV6-2/TRBV6-3	CASTGRGLSRSHTEAFF
TRBJ2-5	TRBV10-3	CAISGGQGETQYF
TRBJ2-5	TRBV14	CASSQDLLETQYF
TRBJ1-3	TRBV7-2	CASSPRGVFENTIYF
TRBJ1-1	TRBV15	CATSREAVAMDGAFF
TRBJ1-2	TRBV20-1	CSARVGQGSNGYTF
TRBJ1-6	TRBV12-3/TRBV12-4	CASSFGGYGSPLHF
TRBJ1-1	TRBV20-1	CSARSPTGIDEAFF
TRBJ1-5	TRBV7-2	CASSLSGARRDQPQHF
TRBJ1-5	TRBV20-1	CSAHRDREQPQHF
TRBJ1-1	TRBV5-1	CASAELNTEAFF
TRBJ2-1	TRBV7-3	CASSSLAREQFF
TRBJ2-7	TRBV6-5	CASSHRLAGYEQYF
TRBJ2-2	TRBV7-8	CASSLAIDSAPTGELFF
TRBJ2-5	TRBV6-2/TRBV6-3	CASSYGLVAGNQETQYF
TRBJ2-5	TRBV3-1	CASRRQGAGETQYF
TRBJ2-3	TRBV6-5	CASSYLGSQDTQYF
TRBJ2-4	TRBV6-1	CASRAHNPGSKNIQYF
TRBJ2-5	TRBV5-1	CASSFQRGGQETQYF
TRBJ2-3	TRBV29-1	CSVAPTGEDTQYF
TRBJ2-1	TRBV18	CASSPPAGTAYNEQFF
TRBJ1-5	TRBV7-2	CASSLGTGKGNQPQHF
TRBJ1-1	TRBV4-1	CASSQDRTAVNTEAFF
TRBJ1-4	TRBV12-3/TRBV12-4	CASRRDREKLFF
TRBJ2-5	TRBV3-1	CASSQGTSGAAETQYF
TRBJ2-5	TRBV4-1	CASSQGGLGLQETQYF
TRBJ1-2	TRBV29-1	CSVVTGGGFYGYTF
TRBJ1-3	TRBV6-5	CASSYGIGSSGNTIYF
TRBJ2-3	TRBV5-1	CASSQGLAVGDTQYF
TRBJ1-4	TRBV7-2	CASSLALGYNEKLFF
TRBJ2-5	TRBV20-1	CSARTPTAGGETQYF
TRBJ2-3	TRBV4-1	CASSQDDQRPSMNTQYF
TRBJ1-1	TRBV5-1	CASSLASRGHMNTEAFF
TRBJ2-3	TRBV4-1	CASSQEYRAGRITDTQYF